The 27 T cell receptor beta chains below were found in one sample sequenced in a study of blood T cell repertoires in COVID-19. Profiled with immunoSEQ multiplex PCR; TCRdb holds only in-frame clones, not every one. The data hold about 50,000 clones, with over 75% observed a single time. The sample comprised peripheral blood. These TCRs come from a woman in her sixties or seventies with acute or convalescent COVID-19.

The chain joins TRBV10-2 to TRBJ2-1; 9 bases are shared with TRBD2. CDR1 is WSHSY, CDR2 SAAADI, per germline. The CDR3 spans 15 residues. The junction had 6 bases not matched to a gene; V was cut back by 6 bases and J by 3 bases. The CDR3 loop reads CASRIAGENYNEQFF. The CDR3 region has the DNA TGCGCCAGCAGAATAGCGGGGGAAAACTACAATGAGCAGTTCTTC.

The V call is TRBV19, the J call TRBJ1-1; 7 bases line up with TRBD1. The V segment lost 5 bases and the J segment 4 bases; nucleotides outside the gene matches: 10. CDR3 size: 15 residues. Germline V lookup: CDR1 LNHDA, CDR2 SQIVND (reference sequence). The CDR3 spells CASSLRQGSGTEAFF. DNA of the CDR3: TGTGCCAGTAGTCTCCGACAGGGATCGGGCACTGAAGCTTTCTTT.

V usage is TRBV30 and J usage is TRBJ2-4; 9 bases are a match to TRBD2. The CDR3 is 15 residues long. Looked up from germline, CDR1 is GTSNPN and CDR2 is SVGIG (reference sequence). Trimming cost V 0 bases and J 7 bases; bases outside gene matches: 7. The CDR3 sequence: CAWSVPAGGWNIQYF. In nucleotides, the CDR3 is TGTGCCTGGAGTGTACCAGCGGGAGGATGGAACATTCAGTACTTC.

V is TRBV5-1 and J is TRBJ2-1; D is perhaps TRBD1 (5 bases). V shed 4 bases and J shed 5 bases, with 22 bases lying between them. Germline V gene lookup returns CDR1 SGHRS and CDR2 YFSETQ. The CDR3 totals 17 residues. The CDR3, as DNA: TGCGCCAGCAGCCGGCTAGGGGTTAAAGGAGCAAACAATGAGCAGTTCTTC. It encodes CASSRLGVKGANNEQFF.

The J gene is TRBJ2-1, the V gene TRBV7-2; TRBD2 matches at 10 bases. Germline assignment: CDR1 SGHTA and CDR2 FQGNSA. V shed 3 bases and J 7 bases; nucleotides not matched to a gene: 6. The CDR3 length is 15 residues. The CDR3 DNA reads TGTGCCAGCAGCTTTGCTAGCGGGAGAGAAAATGAGCAGTTCTTC. This encodes CASSFASGRENEQFF.

The rearrangement joins TRBV18 to TRBJ2-2; 8 bases map to TRBD1. V lost 4 bases and J lost 2; bases outside the gene matches: 3. Germline V gives CDR1 KGHSH, CDR2 LQKENI. The CDR3 totals 15 residues. CDR3 in DNA: TGTGCCAGCTCACAGGGGACAGGCAACACCGGGGAGCTGTTTTTT. Translating gives CASSQGTGNTGELFF.

DNA of the CDR3: TGTGCCAGCAGCCAAGCAAGCGTCAATGAGCAGTTCTTC. This encodes CASSQASVNEQFF. The gene calls are TRBV3-1 (or the pseudogene TRBV3-2) and TRBJ2-1; D unresolved. The V end was cut by 1 base, the J end by 6 bases, with 7 bases between. There are 13 residues in the CDR3. Looked up from germline, CDR1 is LGHDT and CDR2 is YNNKEL (reference sequence).

The genes are TRBV10-3 and TRBJ2-7, with 9 nucleotides matching TRBD2. The CDR3 is made up of 16 amino acids. The germline V gene has CDR1 ENHRY and CDR2 SYGVKD. V trimming: 5 bases; J trimming: 2 bases; junction bases outside the gene matches: 10. The CDR3: CAISRLAETQTYEQYF. In DNA, the CDR3 is TGTGCCATCAGTCGACTAGCGGAGACCCAGACCTACGAGCAGTACTTC.

The gene calls are TRBV6-5 and TRBJ2-5; 10 bases fit TRBD1. Germline values: CDR1 MNHEY, CDR2 SVGAGI. The V and J ends lost 6 bases and 2 bases, in that order; junction bases with no gene match: 6. CDR3 length: 15 residues. This chain's CDR3 is CASSVDRGKQETQYF. CDR3 nucleotides: TGTGCCAGCAGCGTGGACAGGGGGAAGCAAGAGACCCAGTACTTC.

This chain joins TRBV20-1 and TRBJ2-6; 12 positions match TRBD2. The CDR3 extends over 19 amino acids. CDR1 DFQATT and CDR2 SNEGSKA come from the germline V gene (reference sequence). Trimming removed 3 bases from V and 3 bases from J; junction bases left unmatched: 12. The CDR3 loop reads CSASLGLAGGPVGANVLTF. In DNA form, the CDR3 reads TGCAGTGCTAGTTTGGGGCTAGCGGGAGGGCCTGTTGGGGCCAACGTCCTGACTTTC.

The chain is built from TRBV5-1 and TRBJ1-1; a weak D match, TRBD1 (5 bases). Germline CDR1 reads SGHRS; CDR2 reads YFSETQ. Trimming removed 5 bases at V and 2 bases at J, with 13 bases between. This CDR3 is built from 14 residues. The DNA of the CDR3 is TGCGCCAGCAGTCCATGGGGGGGAAACACTGAAGCTTTCTTT. It yields the protein CASSPWGGNTEAFF.

The sample holds a few counts of this clone. Germline is not matched at one junction end, which may reflect a read error. The chain employs TRBV7-9 and TRBJ1-2; no definite D call. The germline CDR1 and CDR2 sequences are SEHNR and FQNEAQ (reference sequence). The CDR3 contains 16 residues. The CDR3: CASRLVSGSTLYGYTF. The CDR3, as DNA: TGTGCCAGCAGATTAGTCTCCGGGTCTACACTTTATGGCTACACCTTC. The whole variable domain, remainder taken from reference TRBV7-9 and TRBJ1-2, is DTGVSQNPRHKITKRGQNVTFRCDPISEHNRLYWYRQTLGQGPEFLTYFQNEAQLEKSRLLSDRFSAERPKGSFSTLEIQRTEQGDSAMYLCASRLVSGSTLYGYTFGSGTRLTVV.

V is TRBV20-1 and J is TRBJ2-3; 9 positions match TRBD2. After removal of 3 bases from V and 2 bases from J, the junction contained 6 bases not matched to a gene. The CDR3 spans 15 residues. Per germline, CDR1 DFQATT and CDR2 SNEGSKA (reference sequence). CDR3 residues: CSASSAGGYTDTQYF. In DNA, the CDR3 is TGCAGTGCTAGTTCAGCGGGGGGCTACACAGATACGCAGTATTTT.

This chain uses TRBV19 with TRBJ1-5, with D tentatively TRBD1 (5 bases). Germline-derived CDR1 and CDR2 are LNHDA and SQIVND (reference sequence). The CDR3 is made up of 16 amino acids. Trimming cost V 6 bases and J 1 base, with 16 bases left between them. The DNA for the CDR3 is TGTGCCAGTAGCTCCTTGGGGCCGGGCAGCAATCAGCCCCAGCATTTT. This translates into CASSSLGPGSNQPQHF.

This clone has a single count. This rearrangement joins TRBV4-1 to TRBJ2-7; the D gene is possibly TRBD2 (5 bases). The V end was cut by 0 bases, the J end by 3 bases, with 9 bases between. CDR1 is MGHRA, CDR2 YSYEKL, per germline. This CDR3 has 14 amino acids. The DNA of the CDR3 is TGCGCCAGCAGCCAAGATCGACGGGACTACGAGCAGTACTTC. Translation: CASSQDRRDYEQYF.

This rearrangement joins TRBV11-1 to TRBJ1-1; no definite D call. The CDR3 length is 14 residues. V gave up 5 bases and J gave up 1 base, with 11 bases separating them. The germline gives CDR1 SGHAT, CDR2 FQDESV (reference sequence). CDR3 loop: CASSAGRSNTEAFF. CDR3 DNA: TGTGCCAGCAGCGCGGGGAGATCGAACACTGAAGCTTTCTTT.

The chain uses TRBV27 and TRBJ1-2, with TRBD1 as a possible D gene (5 bases). Germline CDR1 reads MNHEY; CDR2 reads SMNVEV (reference sequence). Trimming pared 3 bases from V and 5 bases from J, leaving 13 bases between. The CDR3 extends over 14 amino acids. The CDR3: CASSFGGSGYGYTF. DNA for the CDR3: TGTGCCAGCAGTTTCGGGGGATCGGGGTATGGCTACACCTTC.

This rearrangement joins TRBV2 to TRBJ2-1; possible D gene TRBD2, 6 bases. Germline-derived CDR1 and CDR2 are SNHLY and FYNNEI. V was pared by 6 bases and J by 9 bases, with 12 bases between. This CDR3 comprises 12 residues. The CDR3 protein is CASRRLVPEQFF. CDR3 sequence (DNA): TGTGCCAGCAGGCGACTAGTCCCTGAGCAGTTCTTC. Complete variable domain (other parts from reference TRBV2 and TRBJ2-1): EPEVTQTPSHQVTQMGQEVILRCVPISNHLYFYWYRQILGQKVEFLVSFYNNEISEKSEIFDDQFSVERPDGSNFTLKIRSTKLEDSAMYFCASRRLVPEQFFGPGTRLTVL.

This chain uses TRBV28 with TRBJ1-5; tentatively, D is TRBD1 (6 bases). The germline CDR1 and CDR2 sequences are MDHEN and SYDVKM. The V and J ends lost 4 bases and 6 bases respectively, with 10 bases between them. The CDR3 runs to 13 residues. The CDR3 sequence: CASSSQGFQPQHF. The CDR3 DNA sequence: TGTGCCAGCAGTTCCCAGGGGTTTCAGCCCCAGCATTTT.

This chain connects TRBV7-2 to TRBJ2-3, with a tentative D call TRBD2 (5 bases). Germline V CDR1 and CDR2: SGHTA, FQGNSA. CDR3 length: 16 residues. The V end lost 2 bases, the J end lost 0 bases, and 12 bases lay between the germline ends. The CDR3 here is CASSLPLSASTDTQYF. Written as DNA, the CDR3 is TGTGCCAGCAGCTTACCCCTTAGCGCAAGCACAGATACGCAGTATTTT.

CDR3 in DNA: TGTGCCAGCAGAGGAGGGCCCGGGATCCAAGAGACCCAGTACTTC. Its protein product is CASRGGPGIQETQYF. The chain links TRBV6-5 to TRBJ2-5, with D possibly being TRBD2 (6 bases). Trimming removed 6 bases at V and 1 base at J, with 15 bases between. The length of the CDR3 is 15 residues. CDR1 is MNHEY and CDR2 is SVGAGI in the germline V gene.

The CDR3 loop is CSVDRGGQGNYGYTF. CDR3 sequence (DNA): TGCAGCGTTGATAGGGGCGGTCAGGGTAACTATGGCTACACCTTC. The chain couples TRBV29-1 to TRBJ1-2; maybe TRBD1 (5 bases). Germline CDR1 and CDR2: SQVTM and ANQGSEA. V shed 3 bases and J shed 1 base, with 15 bases lying between them. The CDR3 is 15 amino acids.

The count of this clone is one. This chain links TRBV7-3 with TRBJ2-2, with D perhaps matching TRBD2 (6 bases). V was pared by 2 bases and J by 7 bases, with 29 bases between. This CDR3 is built from 20 residues. CDR1 is SGHTA, CDR2 FQGTGA, per germline. The CDR3 nucleotides are TGTGCCAGCAGCTTATTTCGGCTAGCGCAACCCTCCTCGCTGGGCGGGGAGCTGTTTTTT. It specifies CASSLFRLAQPSSLGGELFF.

The V gene is TRBV18, the J gene TRBJ2-2; the match to TRBD2 covers 10 bases. The V segment lost 3 bases and the J segment 3 bases; nucleotides outside the gene matches: 1. CDR1 KGHSH and CDR2 LQKENI come from the germline V gene. The CDR3 has 15 residues. The CDR3 bases are TGTGCCAGCTCACCCCTAGCGGGAGACACCGGGGAGCTGTTTTTT. As protein: CASSPLAGDTGELFF.

In DNA, the CDR3 is TGTGCCAGCAGTCTCCTAGCGGGAGGGCCTGTGGGCACAGATACGCAGTATTTT. Its protein product is CASSLLAGGPVGTDTQYF. This chain uses TRBV27 with TRBJ2-3; TRBD2 agrees at 12 bases. V lost 5 bases, J lost 1 base, and 10 bases stayed unmatched. Germline V CDR1 and CDR2: MNHEY, SMNVEV (reference sequence). The CDR3 has 18 residues.

The chain combines TRBV7-2 with TRBJ2-7, with 11 nucleotides matching TRBD2. The J segment lost 2 bases and the V segment lost 1 base, leaving 1 base of the junction unmatched. CDR3 length: 15 residues. Germline values: CDR1 SGHTA, CDR2 FQGNSA. The CDR3 DNA reads as TGTGCCAGCAGCTTAGAGACTAGCGGGACCTACGAGCAGTACTTC. Translated, it gives CASSLETSGTYEQYF.

V usage is TRBV7-9 and J usage is TRBJ2-1; perhaps TRBD2 as D (6 bases). There are 17 residues in the CDR3. V lost 0 bases and J 0 bases, leaving 12 bases between the germline ends. Per the germline V gene, CDR1 is SEHNR and CDR2 is FQNEAQ (reference sequence). In DNA, the CDR3 is TGTGCCAGCAGCTTAGCTGGTAGCGGAAGCTCCTACAATGAGCAGTTCTTC. Translated: CASSLAGSGSSYNEQFF.